This T cell receptor (beta chain) was recorded in a study of blood T cell repertoires in COVID-19. As for the study in general: The United States, Italy and Spain were the sources of the acute and convalescent COVID-19 samples. T cells, B-cell-depleted T cells, or PBMCs provided the cDNA or gDNA that served as material.

Study processing details: Estimation of nucleated cell counts was performed using reference gene primer amplification. Using immunoSEQ multiplex PCR, the repertoire was profiled, and TCRdb retains in-frame clones only, with some absent. D and trimming come from the DNA, and the V and J calls and clone size come from that table. Here the sample spans around 300,000 clones, approximately 87% being singletons. This clonotype was obtained from a woman between 25 and 40 years old who had recovered from COVID-19. What was sequenced was PBMCs or T cells enriched from blood (not recorded which).

CDR3 DNA: TGTGCCAGCAGCCCTGACAGGGAAATTGTCTACGAGCAGTACTTC. Translating gives CASSPDREIVYEQYF. The chain combines TRBV3-1 (or the pseudogene TRBV3-2) with TRBJ2-7, with 7 bases identical to TRBD1. CDR1 LGHDT and CDR2 YNNKEL come from the germline V gene (reference sequence). The CDR3 spans 15 residues. The trim removed 4 bases at V and 3 bases at J, leaving 9 bases unmatched.